The rows below give T cell receptor beta chains drawn from one sample of a study of T-cell reconstitution after alpha-beta-depleted transplantation in children. TCRdb used MiXCR to reprocess the PCR reads, holding one entry per CDR3 protein. The table includes approximately 800,000 distinct CDR3 sequences, 16% detected once. This material consisted of PBMCs, mostly from graft donor cells, taken 360 days after TCRalphabeta/CD19-depleted stem cell transplant. These receptors all come from a male patient aged 10 to 17 who had a stem cell transplant for acute lymphoblastic leukemia, so the T cells may come from the graft donor. Each CDR3 is given with its conserved first and last residue.

TRBJ1-4	TRBV5-1	CASNPAGGVNEKLFF
TRBJ2-3	TRBV6-5	CASSYDTLGLQYF
TRBJ2-1	TRBV7-3	CASSPRLRNALNEQFF
TRBJ1-1	TRBV7-9	CAIPNRVGTEAFF
TRBJ2-5	TRBV29-1	CSVATAFQETQYF
TRBJ2-7	TRBV27	CASKAGEGVYEQYF
TRBJ2-1	TRBV7-9	CASSPDEAQFF
TRBJ2-3	TRBV5-1	CASSLPTRGSTDTQYF
TRBJ2-1	TRBV12-3/TRBV12-4	CASSPGLVASLTHYNEQFF
TRBJ2-1	TRBV9	CASSVAGRGGKQFF
TRBJ2-1	TRBV14	CASSPTTSSYNEQFF
TRBJ2-1	TRBV5-5	CASSFTGSEQFF
TRBJ2-7	TRBV18	CASSPPGQGIYEQYF
TRBJ2-1	TRBV10-3	CAISHTFLAGGLDEQFF
TRBJ2-7	TRBV2	CASSVWDRFYEQYF
TRBJ2-3	TRBV10-2	CASSESWSGRALADTQYF
TRBJ2-1	TRBV12-3/TRBV12-4	CASSLRPRLYNEQFF
TRBJ2-2	TRBV5-1	CASSLEPTLTEELFF